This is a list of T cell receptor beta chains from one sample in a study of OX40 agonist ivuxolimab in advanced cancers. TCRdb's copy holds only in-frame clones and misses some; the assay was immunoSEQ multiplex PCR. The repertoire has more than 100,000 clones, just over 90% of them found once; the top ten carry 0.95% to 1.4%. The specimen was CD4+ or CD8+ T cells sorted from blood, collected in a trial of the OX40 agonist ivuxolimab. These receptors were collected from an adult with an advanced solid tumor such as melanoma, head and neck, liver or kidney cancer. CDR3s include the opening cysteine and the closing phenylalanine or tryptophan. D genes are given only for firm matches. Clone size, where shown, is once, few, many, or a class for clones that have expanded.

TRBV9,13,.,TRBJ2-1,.,TGTGCCAGCAGCGTTTTTGAGTACAATGAGCAGTTCTTC,CASSVFEYNEQFF
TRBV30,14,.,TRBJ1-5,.,TGTGCCTGGAGTCGAGGAAACAGCAATCAGCCCCAGCATTTT,CAWSRGNSNQPQHF
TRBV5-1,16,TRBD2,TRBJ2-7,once,TGCGCCAGCAGCTTGGAACTAGCGGGAGGGGCCTACGAGCAGTACTTC,CASSLELAGGAYEQYF
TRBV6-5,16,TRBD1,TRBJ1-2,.,TGTGCCAGCAGTTACGGGGGACAGGGCAAAGACTATGGCTACACCTTC,CASSYGGQGKDYGYTF
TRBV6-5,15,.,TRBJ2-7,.,TGTGCCAGCAGTTCCCCCAAGCAGGGGCGGGACGAGCAGTACTTC,CASSSPKQGRDEQYF
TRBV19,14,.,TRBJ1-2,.,TGTGCCAGTAAAAGGGGGGACGCGGGCTATGGCTACACCTTC,CASKRGDAGYGYTF
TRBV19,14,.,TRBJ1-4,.,TGTGCCAGTAATTACGGACAGCATAATGAAAAACTGTTTTTT,CASNYGQHNEKLFF
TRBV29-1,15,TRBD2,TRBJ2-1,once,TGCAGCGTGGAGCCTAGCGGGAGCCTGTACAATGAGCAGTTCTTC,CSVEPSGSLYNEQFF
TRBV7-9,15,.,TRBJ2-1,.,TGTGCCAGCAGCTTAGCGGGGAGCTCCTACAATGAGCAGTTCTTC,CASSLAGSSYNEQFF
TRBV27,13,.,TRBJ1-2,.,TGTGCCAGCAGTTTTCAGGGTAGCTATGGCTACACCTTC,CASSFQGSYGYTF
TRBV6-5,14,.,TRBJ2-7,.,TGTGCCACCTCTGGGGGAGGATCCTCCTACGAGCAGTACTTC,CATSGGGSSYEQYF
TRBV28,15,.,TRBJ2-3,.,TGTGCCAGCCCTCCAAGCGGGCGCAGCACAGATACGCAGTATTTT,CASPPSGRSTDTQYF
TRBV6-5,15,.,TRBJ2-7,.,TGTGCCAGCAGTGCTATTGCGGCGAGCTCCTACGAGCAGTACTTC,CASSAIAASSYEQYF
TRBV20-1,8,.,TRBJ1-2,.,TGCAGTGGCTATGGCTACACCTTC,CSGYGYTF
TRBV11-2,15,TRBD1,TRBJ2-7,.,TGTGCCAGCAGCTTAGGGGGGACAGTCTTCGACGAGCAGTACTTC,CASSLGGTVFDEQYF
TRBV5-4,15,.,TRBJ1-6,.,TGTGCCAGCAGCTCCGAGGGACAAAATTATTCACCCCTCCACTTT,CASSSEGQNYSPLHF
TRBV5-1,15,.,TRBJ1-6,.,TGCGCCAGCAGCTTGTCGGCAGGTTTCGAATCACCCCTCCACTTT,CASSLSAGFESPLHF
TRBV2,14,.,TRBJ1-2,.,TGTGCCAGCAGTGATATCCCGGCGAACTATGGCTACACCTTC,CASSDIPANYGYTF
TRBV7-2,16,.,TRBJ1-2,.,TGTGCCAGCAGCTTCGCTCCAGGAATGCGCTACTATGGCTACACCTTC,CASSFAPGMRYYGYTF
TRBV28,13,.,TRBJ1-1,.,TGTGCCAGCACCCCCGCGCCGAACACTGAAGCTTTCTTT,CASTPAPNTEAFF
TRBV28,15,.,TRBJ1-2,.,TGTGCCAGCAGCGAAGAATACCCAGGAAGCTATGGCTACACCTTC,CASSEEYPGSYGYTF
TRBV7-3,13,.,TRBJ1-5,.,TGTGCCAGCAGTCTGGGTCCGAATCAGCCCCAGCATTTT,CASSLGPNQPQHF
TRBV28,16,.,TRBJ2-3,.,TGTGCCAGCAGTTTCTGGGGGTCTGCTAGCACAGATACGCAGTATTTT,CASSFWGSASTDTQYF
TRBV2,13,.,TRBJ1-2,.,TGTGCCAGCACAGAACGGGGGATTGGTGGCTACACCTTC,CASTERGIGGYTF
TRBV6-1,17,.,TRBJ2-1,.,TGTGCCAGCAGTGCCCCCAGGCTAGCTCTCTCCTACAATGAGCAGTTCTTC,CASSAPRLALSYNEQFF
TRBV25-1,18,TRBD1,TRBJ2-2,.,TGTGCCAGCAGTGAATCTCCCGGGACAGGGGCTAACACCGGGGAGCTGTTTTTT,CASSESPGTGANTGELFF
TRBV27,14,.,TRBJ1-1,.,TGTGCCAGCAGTTTACGGGGAATTTACACTGAAGCTTTCTTT,CASSLRGIYTEAFF
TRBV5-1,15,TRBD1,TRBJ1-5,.,TGCGCCAGCAGCCCGGGACAGGGGGGCAATCAGCCCCAGCATTTT,CASSPGQGGNQPQHF
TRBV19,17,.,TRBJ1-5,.,TGTGCCAGTGACAACCCGCCCGACCGCCGGGGCCAGCAGCCCCAGCATTTT,CASDNPPDRRGQQPQHF
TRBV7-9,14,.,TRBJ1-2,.,TGTGCCAGCAGCTTCTCTGGGGCAGGGAGTGGCTACACCTTC,CASSFSGAGSGYTF
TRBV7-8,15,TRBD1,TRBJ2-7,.,TGTGCCAGCAGCTGGGGACAGGGGGAGGCCTACGAGCAGTACTTC,CASSWGQGEAYEQYF
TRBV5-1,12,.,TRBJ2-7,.,TGCGCCAGCAGCTTGGGGGGTCACGAGCAGTACTTC,CASSLGGHEQYF
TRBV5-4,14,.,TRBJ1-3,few,TGTGCCAGCAGCTGGGCAGGGGACGGAAACACCATATATTTT,CASSWAGDGNTIYF
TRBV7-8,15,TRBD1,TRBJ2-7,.,TGTGCCAGCAGCTTACCCGGGACAGGGTTTTACGAGCAGTACTTC,CASSLPGTGFYEQYF
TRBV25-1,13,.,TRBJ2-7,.,TGTGCCAGCAGCATTTCCCAGGGCTACGAGCAGTACTTC,CASSISQGYEQYF
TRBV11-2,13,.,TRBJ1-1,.,TGTGCCAGCAGCCTCAATTTCCGAACTGAAGCTTTCTTT,CASSLNFRTEAFF
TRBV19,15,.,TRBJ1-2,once,TGTGCCAGTAGTATATCAATGGCAGGGGCCTATGGCTACACCTTC,CASSISMAGAYGYTF
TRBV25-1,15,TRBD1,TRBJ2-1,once,TGTGCCAGCAATTTGGGACAGTCGTCCTACAATGAGCAGTTCTTC,CASNLGQSSYNEQFF
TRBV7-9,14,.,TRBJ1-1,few,TGTGCCAGCAGCTTAGTGGGGGTTCCCAGTGAAGCTTTCTTT,CASSLVGVPSEAFF
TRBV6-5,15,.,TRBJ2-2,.,TGTGCCAGCAGTTACGTCGGGGAAGACACCGGGGAGCTGTTTTTT,CASSYVGEDTGELFF
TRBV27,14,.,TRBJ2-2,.,TGTGCCAGCAGTGGGGCACGGGTGTCCGGGGAGCTGTTTTTT,CASSGARVSGELFF
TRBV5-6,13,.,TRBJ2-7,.,TGTGCCAGCAGCTTGGACAGTCTCTACGAGCAGTACTTC,CASSLDSLYEQYF
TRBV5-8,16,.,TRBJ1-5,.,TGTGCCAGCAGCCGGGGGACGAGAAATAGCAATCAGCCCCAGCATTTT,CASSRGTRNSNQPQHF
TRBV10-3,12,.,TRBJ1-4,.,TGTGCCATCAGTGGTTCGAATGAAAAACTGTTTTTT,CAISGSNEKLFF
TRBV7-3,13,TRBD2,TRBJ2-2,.,TGTGCCAACGGGAGGCCATGCCCCGGGGAGCTGTTTTTT,CANGRPCPGELFF
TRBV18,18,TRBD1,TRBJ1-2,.,TGTGCCAGCTCACCTTTTACAGGACAGGGGGGCCCTAACTATGGCTACACCTTC,CASSPFTGQGGPNYGYTF
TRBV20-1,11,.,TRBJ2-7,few,TGCAGTCCGTCACAGGGCAACGAGCAGTACTTC,CSPSQGNEQYF
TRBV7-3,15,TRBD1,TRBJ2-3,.,TGTGCCAGCAGCACGACAGGGGGCGCGACAGATACGCAGTATTTT,CASSTTGGATDTQYF